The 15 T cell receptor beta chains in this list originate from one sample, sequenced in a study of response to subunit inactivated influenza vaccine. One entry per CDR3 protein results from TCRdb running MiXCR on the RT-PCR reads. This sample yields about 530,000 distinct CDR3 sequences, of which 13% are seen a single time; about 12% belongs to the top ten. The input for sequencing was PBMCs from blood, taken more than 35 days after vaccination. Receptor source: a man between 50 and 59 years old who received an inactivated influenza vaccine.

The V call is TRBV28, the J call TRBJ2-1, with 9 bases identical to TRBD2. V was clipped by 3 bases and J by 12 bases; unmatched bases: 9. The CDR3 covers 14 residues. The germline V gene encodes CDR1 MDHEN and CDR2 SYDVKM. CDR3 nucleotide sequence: TGTGCCAGCAGTTTCGATGGCGGGAGGGCCTGGCAGTTCTTC. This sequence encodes CASSFDGGRAWQFF.

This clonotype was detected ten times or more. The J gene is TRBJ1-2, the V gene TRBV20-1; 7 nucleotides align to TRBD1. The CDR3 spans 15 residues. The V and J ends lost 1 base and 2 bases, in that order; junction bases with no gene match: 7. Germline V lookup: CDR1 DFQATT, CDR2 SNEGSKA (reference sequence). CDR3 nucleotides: TGCAGTGCTAGAGTAGAGAGGGGGCGGAACTATGGCTACACCTTC. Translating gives CSARVERGRNYGYTF.

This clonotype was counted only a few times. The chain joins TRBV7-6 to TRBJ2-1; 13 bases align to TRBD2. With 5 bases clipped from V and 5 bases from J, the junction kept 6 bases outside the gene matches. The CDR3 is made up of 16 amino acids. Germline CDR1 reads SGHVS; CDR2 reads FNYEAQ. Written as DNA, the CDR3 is TGTGCCAGCAGCCCGGGACTAGCGGGGTTCAACAATGAGCAGTTCTTC. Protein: CASSPGLAGFNNEQFF. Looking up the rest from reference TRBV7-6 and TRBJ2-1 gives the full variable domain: GAGVSQSPRYKVTKRGQDVALRCDPISGHVSLYWYRQALGQGPEFLTYFNYEAQQDKSGLPNDRFSAERPEGSISTLTIQRTEQRDSAMYRCASSPGLAGFNNEQFFGPGTRLTVL.

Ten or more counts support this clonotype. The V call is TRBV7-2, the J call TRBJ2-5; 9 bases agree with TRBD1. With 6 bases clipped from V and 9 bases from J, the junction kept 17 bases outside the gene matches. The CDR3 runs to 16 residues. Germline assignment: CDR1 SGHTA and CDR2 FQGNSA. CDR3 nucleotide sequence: TGTGCCAGCAGTAGAAGGGGGTTAGGGGACAGGGAGTCCCAGTACTTC. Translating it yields CASSRRGLGDRESQYF.

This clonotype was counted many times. In DNA, the CDR3 is TGTGCCAGCAGTCCCGGGACAGCGTCCGGAGAGCAGTACTTC. It translates to CASSPGTASGEQYF. This chain joins TRBV5-5 and TRBJ2-7; 7 nucleotides match TRBD1. Germline V CDR1 and CDR2: SGHKS, YYEKEE (reference sequence). The CDR3 length is 14 residues. With V trimmed by 5 bases and J by 7 bases, 12 bases remained unmatched.

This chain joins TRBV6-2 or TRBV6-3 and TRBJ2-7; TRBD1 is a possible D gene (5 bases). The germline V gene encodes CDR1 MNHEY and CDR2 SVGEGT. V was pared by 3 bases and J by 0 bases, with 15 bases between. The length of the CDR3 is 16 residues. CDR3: CASSYDSVGISYEQYF. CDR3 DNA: TGTGCCAGCAGTTATGACAGTGTCGGCATCTCCTACGAGCAGTACTTC.

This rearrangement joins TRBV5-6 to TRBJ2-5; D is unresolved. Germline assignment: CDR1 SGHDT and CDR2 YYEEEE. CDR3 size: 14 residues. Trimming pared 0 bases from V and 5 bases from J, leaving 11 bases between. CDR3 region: CASSLGTTVETQYF. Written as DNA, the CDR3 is TGTGCCAGCAGCTTGGGTACTACAGTGGAGACCCAGTACTTC.

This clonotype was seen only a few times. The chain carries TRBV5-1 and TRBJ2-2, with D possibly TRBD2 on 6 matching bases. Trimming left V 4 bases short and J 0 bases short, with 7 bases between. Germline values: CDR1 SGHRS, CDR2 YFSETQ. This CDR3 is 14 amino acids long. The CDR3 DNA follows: TGCGCCAGCAGCCCTAGCGCGAACACCGGGGAGCTGTTTTTT. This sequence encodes CASSPSANTGELFF.

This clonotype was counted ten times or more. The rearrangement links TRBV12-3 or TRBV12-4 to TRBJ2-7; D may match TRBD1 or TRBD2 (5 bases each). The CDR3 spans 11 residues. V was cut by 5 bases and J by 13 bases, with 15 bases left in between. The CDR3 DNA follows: TGTGCCAGCAGTACCGTCGGGACCGCCTACTTC. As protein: CASSTVGTAYF.

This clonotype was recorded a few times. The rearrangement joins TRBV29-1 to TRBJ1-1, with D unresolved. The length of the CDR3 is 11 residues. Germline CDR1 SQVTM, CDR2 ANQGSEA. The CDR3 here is CSSGSPTEAFF. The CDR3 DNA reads TGCAGTTCCGGCAGCCCCACTGAAGCTTTCTTT.

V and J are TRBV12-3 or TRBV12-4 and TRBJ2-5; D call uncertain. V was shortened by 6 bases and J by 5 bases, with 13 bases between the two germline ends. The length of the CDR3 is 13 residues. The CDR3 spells CASSQLLGETQYF. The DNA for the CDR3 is TGTGCCAGCAGCCAACTTCTAGGGGAGACCCAGTACTTC.

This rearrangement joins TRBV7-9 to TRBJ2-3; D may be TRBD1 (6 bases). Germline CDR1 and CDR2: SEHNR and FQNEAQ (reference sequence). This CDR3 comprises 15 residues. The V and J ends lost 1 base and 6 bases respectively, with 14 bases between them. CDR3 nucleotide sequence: TGTGCCAGCAGCTTAGGCCCACAGGGTGGGGATACGCAGTATTTT. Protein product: CASSLGPQGGDTQYF.

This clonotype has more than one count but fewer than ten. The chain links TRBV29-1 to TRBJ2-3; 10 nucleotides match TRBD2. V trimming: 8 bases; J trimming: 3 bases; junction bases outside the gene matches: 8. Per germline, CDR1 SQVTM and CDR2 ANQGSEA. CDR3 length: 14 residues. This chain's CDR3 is CSSGLAANTDTQYF. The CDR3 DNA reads TGCAGCTCTGGACTAGCGGCGAATACAGATACGCAGTATTTT.

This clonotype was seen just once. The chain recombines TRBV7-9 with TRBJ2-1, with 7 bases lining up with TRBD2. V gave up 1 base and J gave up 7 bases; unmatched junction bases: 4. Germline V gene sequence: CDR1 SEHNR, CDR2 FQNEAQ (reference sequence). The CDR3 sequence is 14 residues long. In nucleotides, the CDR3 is TGTGCCAGCAGCTTAGATTTGCGGGGGAATGAGCAGTTCTTC. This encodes CASSLDLRGNEQFF. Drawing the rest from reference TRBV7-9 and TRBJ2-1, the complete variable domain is DTGVSQNPRHKITKRGQNVTFRCDPISEHNRLYWYRQTLGQGPEFLTYFQNEAQLEKSRLLSDRFSAERPKGSFSTLEIQRTEQGDSAMYLCASSLDLRGNEQFFGPGTRLTVL.

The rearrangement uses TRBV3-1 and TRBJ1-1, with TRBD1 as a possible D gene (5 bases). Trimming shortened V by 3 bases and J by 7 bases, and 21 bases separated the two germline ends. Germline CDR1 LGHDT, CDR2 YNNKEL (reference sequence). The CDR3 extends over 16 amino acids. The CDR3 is CASSQTSGKRGNEAFF. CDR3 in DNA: TGTGCCAGCAGCCAGACTTCCGGGAAAAGGGGTAATGAAGCTTTCTTT.